Below are 4 T cell receptor beta chains sequenced from a single sample in a study of sequential checkpoint blockade in melanoma. Treatment given: randomized to nivolumab then ipilimumab (arm A) or the reverse (arm B). Sequencing used immunoSEQ multiplex PCR; TCRdb keeps in-frame clones, though not all of them. Seen here are about 2,000 clones, over 25% observed once, and the top ten hold roughly a fifth. The source material was tumor tissue (inferred from file names), sampled from a patient given nivolumab and ipilimumab in sequence. The source is a human donor with melanoma.

The chain joins TRBV18 to TRBJ1-5; the match to TRBD1 covers 11 bases. After removal of 0 bases from V and 2 bases from J, the junction contained 0 bases not matched to a gene. The CDR3 runs to 16 residues. Germline V gene sequence: CDR1 KGHSH, CDR2 LQKENI. The CDR3 DNA follows: TGTGCCAGCTCACCACCGGGACAGGGGGGCAATCAGCCCCAGCATTTT. Encoded protein: CASSPPGQGGNQPQHF.

By frequency in the sample, this clone is medium-sized (0.01 to 0.1%). The chain couples TRBV6-8 to TRBJ2-7; D not resolved. V lost 2 bases and J 2 bases, leaving 16 bases between the germline ends. Per germline, CDR1 MNHGY and CDR2 SAAAGT. The CDR3 has 16 residues. The CDR3: CASSYRDMVGPYEQYF. In DNA form, the CDR3 reads TGTGCCAGCAGTTACCGCGATATGGTAGGACCCTACGAGCAGTACTTC.

J is TRBJ2-1 and V is TRBV18; 11 nucleotides line up with TRBD2. This CDR3 has 17 residues. Germline CDR1 KGHSH, CDR2 LQKENI. V lost 4 bases, J lost 5 bases, and 10 bases stayed unmatched. CDR3 region: CASSLRRTSGLNNEQFF. The CDR3 DNA reads as TGTGCCAGCTCACTCCGCCGGACTAGCGGGCTTAACAATGAGCAGTTCTTC. The whole variable domain, filled in from reference TRBV18 and TRBJ2-1, reads NAGVMQNPRHLVRRRGQEARLRCSPMKGHSHVYWYRQLPEEGLKFMVYLQKENIIDESGMPKERFSAEFPKEGPSILRIQQVVRGDSAAYFCASSLRRTSGLNNEQFFGPGTRLTVL.

The rearrangement links TRBV9 to TRBJ2-7; a possible D gene is TRBD2 (6 bases). CDR1 is SGDLS, CDR2 YYNGEE, per germline. The CDR3 contains 13 residues. The V end was cut by 0 bases, the J end by 4 bases, with 8 bases between. As DNA, the CDR3 is TGTGCCAGCAGCGTAGCCGCGGGGTACGAGCAGTACTTC. This encodes CASSVAAGYEQYF.